The sequence of this T cell receptor (beta chain) was determined in a study of CD8+ T cells in alopecia areata. Whole-study results and caveats: Higher clonality than in normal scalp was seen in lesional scalp, especially alopecia totalis/universalis. Sequencing of scalp samples also captures resident alphabeta T cells of normal skin.

Worth noting for this clone: Its antigen remains unidentified.

cDNA serving as the sequencing template came from extracted, reverse transcribed RNA. Sequencing used immunoSEQ multiplex PCR; TCRdb keeps in-frame clones, though not all of them. The sample comprises around 150,000 clones, about two thirds of which are singletons, and 0.91% rests with the top ten. Specified treatment: oral pan-JAK inhibitor, 5-10 mg twice daily. Investigators sorted PBMCs to obtain both CD4+ and CD8+ T cells. The ends lost 7 bases at V and 4 bases at J; junction bases unmatched: 4. The CDR3 runs to 12 residues. Germline assignment: CDR1 SQVTM and CDR2 ANQGSEA. Here the sequenced sample was CD4+ T cells sorted from blood, taken at week 4, from a patient treated with tofacitinib. The clonotype originates from a human donor with alopecia areata. The chain uses TRBV29-1 and TRBJ2-3; TRBD1 agrees at 8 bases. Written as DNA, the CDR3 is TGCAGCGCTTGGACAGGGTCAGATACGCAGTATTTT. Residues: CSAWTGSDTQYF.